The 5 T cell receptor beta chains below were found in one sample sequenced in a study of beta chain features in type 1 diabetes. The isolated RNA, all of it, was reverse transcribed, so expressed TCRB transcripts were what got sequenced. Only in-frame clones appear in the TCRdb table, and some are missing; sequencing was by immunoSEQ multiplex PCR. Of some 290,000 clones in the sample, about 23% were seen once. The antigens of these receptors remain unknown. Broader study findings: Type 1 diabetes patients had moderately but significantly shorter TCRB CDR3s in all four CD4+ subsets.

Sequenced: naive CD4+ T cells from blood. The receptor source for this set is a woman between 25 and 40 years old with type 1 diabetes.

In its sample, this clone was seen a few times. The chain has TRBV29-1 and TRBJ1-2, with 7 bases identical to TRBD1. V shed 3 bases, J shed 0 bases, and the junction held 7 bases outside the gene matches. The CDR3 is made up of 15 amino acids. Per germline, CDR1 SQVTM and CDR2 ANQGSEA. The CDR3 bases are TGCAGCGTTGATAAGACAGGGAACACTAACTATGGCTACACCTTC. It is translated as CSVDKTGNTNYGYTF.

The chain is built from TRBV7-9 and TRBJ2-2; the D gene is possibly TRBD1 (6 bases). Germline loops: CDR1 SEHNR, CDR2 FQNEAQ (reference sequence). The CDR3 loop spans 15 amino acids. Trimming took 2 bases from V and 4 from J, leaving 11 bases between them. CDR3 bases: TGTGCCAGCAGCTTATACAGGGAGCTCACCGGGGAGCTGTTTTTT. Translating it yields CASSLYRELTGELFF.

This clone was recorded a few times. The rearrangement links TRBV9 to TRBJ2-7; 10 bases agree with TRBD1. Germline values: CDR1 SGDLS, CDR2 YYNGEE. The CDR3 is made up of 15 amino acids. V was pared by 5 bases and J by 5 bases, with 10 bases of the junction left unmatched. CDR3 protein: CASSRTGTGVHEQYF. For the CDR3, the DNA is TGTGCCAGCAGTCGGACCGGGACAGGGGTCCACGAGCAGTACTTC.

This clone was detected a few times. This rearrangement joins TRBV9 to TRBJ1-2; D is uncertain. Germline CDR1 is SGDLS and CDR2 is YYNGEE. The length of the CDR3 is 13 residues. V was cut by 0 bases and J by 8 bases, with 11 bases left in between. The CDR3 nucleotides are TGTGCCAGCAGCGTAGGAGGGCTGCGAGGCTACACCTTC. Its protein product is CASSVGGLRGYTF.

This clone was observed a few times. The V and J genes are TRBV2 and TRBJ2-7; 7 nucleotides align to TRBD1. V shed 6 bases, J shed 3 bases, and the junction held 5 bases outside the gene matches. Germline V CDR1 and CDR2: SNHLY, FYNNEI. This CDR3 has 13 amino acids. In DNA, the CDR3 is TGTGCCAGCAGCCAGGGACAGCACTACGAGCAGTACTTC. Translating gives CASSQGQHYEQYF.